This is a list of T cell receptor beta chains from one sample in a study of cytomegalovirus exposure and HLA in healthy donors. Sequencing used immunoSEQ multiplex PCR; TCRdb keeps in-frame clones, though not all of them. The table has 100,000 to 150,000 clones, approximately 80% seen once. The sample was PBMCs. The receptors were gathered from a man aged 40-49 years in good health and CMV-seronegative. Both conserved end residues are part of each CDR3. Fields, in order: V gene, D gene, clone size, J gene, CDR3 DNA, CDR3 protein. D genes are given only for firm matches. For some rows the clone size is stated as once, few or many, or as a class when expanded; others skip it.

TRBV28	-	-	TRBJ1-2	TGTGCCAGCAGTTTTTCAGGGTTCGTGAGAAACTATGGCTACACCTTC	CASSFSGFVRNYGYTF
TRBV2	TRBD1	few	TRBJ1-1	TGTGCCAGCAGTGAATACGGGACAGGGGGGACTGAAGCTTTCTTT	CASSEYGTGGTEAFF
TRBV5-1	TRBD1	-	TRBJ2-2	TGCGCCAGCAGCCCCCCGGGACAGGGGGCGATCGGGGAGCTGTTTTTT	CASSPPGQGAIGELFF
TRBV7-2	-	-	TRBJ2-1	TGTGCCAGCAGCCTTCAAGTACTAAGGAATGAGCAGTTCTTC	CASSLQVLRNEQFF
TRBV5-4	TRBD1	once	TRBJ1-5	TGTGCCAGCAGCAAGACAGGGGACCACGGTCAGCCCCAGCATTTT	CASSKTGDHGQPQHF
TRBV30	TRBD1	few	TRBJ1-5	TGTGCCTGGAGTGCGGGACAGGGGACCAATCAGCCCCAGCATTTT	CAWSAGQGTNQPQHF
TRBV9	TRBD1	-	TRBJ2-7	TGTGCCAGCAGCGTAGAACAGGGGTGGTCCTACGAGCAGTACTTC	CASSVEQGWSYEQYF
TRBV6-1	-	-	TRBJ1-5	TGTGCCAGCAGTGAACAATCCAGGGTGGGCAATCAGCCCCAGCATTTT	CASSEQSRVGNQPQHF
TRBV6-1	-	-	TRBJ1-2	TGTGCCAGCGCTCGCGCCGTAGATGGCTACACCTTC	CASARAVDGYTF
TRBV5-1	TRBD1	-	TRBJ1-5	TGCGCCAGCAGCCCTGGACAGGGGTCCCAGCCCCAGCATTTT	CASSPGQGSQPQHF
TRBV2	-	-	TRBJ2-7	TGTGCCAGCAGGTCGGCAGGGGTTAACTACGAGCAGTACTTC	CASRSAGVNYEQYF
TRBV15	-	few	TRBJ1-1	TGTGCCACCAGCAGAGATCGGGTAGCGGGTGAAGCTTTCTTT	CATSRDRVAGEAFF
TRBV28	-	-	TRBJ1-1	TGTGCCAGCAGTTCCGCGGGGGGGGCCGCGAACGAAGCTTTCTTT	CASSSAGGAANEAFF
TRBV5-4	TRBD1	few	TRBJ1-2	TGTGCCAGCAGCTTGCTAAAGACAGGGGGCGGCTATGGCTACACCTTC	CASSLLKTGGGYGYTF
TRBV7-2	-	once	TRBJ2-7	TGTGCCAGCAGCTTAGCGCCGACAGACATAGGCTACGAGCAGTACTTC	CASSLAPTDIGYEQYF
TRBV27	-	-	TRBJ2-3	TGTGCCAGCAGTTTAGGGTCTGCGGGTAGCACAGATACGCAGTATTTT	CASSLGSAGSTDTQYF
TRBV5-1	TRBD1	-	TRBJ2-1	TGCGCCAGCAGCCCGGGTGGGACAGAGAGCTCCTACAATGAGCAGTTCTTC	CASSPGGTESSYNEQFF
TRBV6-5	TRBD2	-	TRBJ2-1	TGTGCCAGCGGGGCTAGCGGGGTGAATGAGCAGTTCTTC	CASGASGVNEQFF
TRBV6-1	TRBD1	-	TRBJ1-4	TGTGCCAGCAGTGAACCGGGACAGCCTAATGAAAAACTGTTTTTT	CASSEPGQPNEKLFF
TRBV13	-	-	TRBJ2-7	TGTGCCAGCAGCCCCCCCCGAGGGGGCTACGAGCAGTACTTC	CASSPPRGGYEQYF
TRBV6-6	TRBD2	-	TRBJ2-7	TGTGCCAGCAGACCCGGGACTAGCGGGAGGGGAGTGGACTTC	CASRPGTSGRGVDF
TRBV6-6	-	-	TRBJ2-5	TGTGCCAGCAGTTACTCGGGGACACAAGGGGGAGAGACCCAGTACTTC	CASSYSGTQGGETQYF
TRBV19	TRBD2	-	TRBJ2-5	TGTGCCAGTAGATTGACTAGCGGGGGTAAGACCCAGTACTTC	CASRLTSGGKTQYF
TRBV18	-	-	TRBJ2-6	TGTGCCAGCTCACTGGGGAAGGGGGCTGGGGCCAACGTCCTGACTTTC	CASSLGKGAGANVLTF
TRBV6-5	-	-	TRBJ2-7	TGTGCCAGCAGTTACTCGTCGACCGGAGGGGCTTACGAGCAGTACTTC	CASSYSSTGGAYEQYF
TRBV7-2	-	-	TRBJ1-2	TGTGCCAGCAGCTTAGTCTCCCAGGTCTATAACTATGGCTACACCTTC	CASSLVSQVYNYGYTF
TRBV15	-	-	TRBJ2-3	TGTGCCACCAGCAGATCCCTAGCGACCACAGATACGCAGTATTTT	CATSRSLATTDTQYF
TRBV19	TRBD2	-	TRBJ2-1	TGTGCCAGTAGTATCGGCGGGGGGCGCGATGAGCAGTTCTTC	CASSIGGGRDEQFF
TRBV5-6	-	-	TRBJ1-4	TGTGCCAGCAGCTCGCTTGGACAGACTAATGAAAAACTGTTTTTT	CASSSLGQTNEKLFF
TRBV4-2	-	-	TRBJ2-7	TGTGCCAGCAGCCGCCTGGGGACACCATACGAGCAGTACTTC	CASSRLGTPYEQYF